This T cell receptor beta chain was documented in a study of T cell repertoires in cytomegalovirus infection. This clonotype came up a few times. The target antigen is unknown. Germline V gene data show CDR1 as SGHAT and CDR2 as FQNNGV. J lost 13 bases, V lost 0 bases, and 8 bases had no gene match. The CDR3 runs 14 residues. TCRdb redid the calling of the reads with MiXCR, one entry per CDR3 protein. The sample yields 150,000 or so distinct CDR3 sequences, 23% seen once. Overall study findings and caveats: Frequencies of public TCR beta families were cumulated, and this identified carriers of CMV plus the relevant HLA.

Material for sequencing was PBMCs. This sequence originates from a human donor in good health (CMV status not recorded). Some clones in this sample may be carry-over from other donors' samples. The chain couples TRBV11-2 to TRBJ2-5, with TRBD2 matching over 10 bases. CDR3 loop: CASSLDFGEREGYF. CDR3 DNA sequence: TGTGCCAGCAGCTTAGATTTCGGGGAGCGGGAGGGGTACTTC.